This T cell receptor beta chain was found in a study of cytomegalovirus exposure and HLA in healthy donors. General observations from the study: Associated with cytomegalovirus, according to the listing, were 150 to 200 TCR beta chains. Subsequent analysis found a tendency for first-cohort TCR clusters to co-occur within the approximately 130 validation repertoires.

Assay used: immunoSEQ multiplex PCR; TCRdb lists only in-frame clones, some missing. Here the sample spans 150,000 to 200,000 clones, roughly nine tenths being singletons. The CDR3 is 23 amino acids. Separate from the 666-subject first cohort was the approximately 130-subject validation cohort, to which the donors belonged. Notes on this clone: As yet, its antigen is unknown.

This TCR was recovered from a woman aged 25 to 45 in good health and CMV-seronegative. The chain carries TRBV21-1 and TRBJ2-4; the table calls TRBD1, which could not be checked here. TRBV21-1 is shown as a pseudogene. The sample taken for sequencing was PBMCs. This CDR3 reads CASSKGGLTGTPHKKLAKNIQYF. CDR3 nucleotides: TGTGCCAGCAGCAAAGGAGGGCTCACCGGGACACCACATAAGAAACTAGCCAAAAACATTCAGTACTTC.